This T cell receptor (beta chain) emerged from a study of blood T cells in healthy people across ages. A second PCR, run for about 6 to 12 cycles, used a sample-barcoded 5' primer plus a J-beta primer mix. TCRdb analysed the 5' RACE reads with MiXCR anew, one entry per CDR3 protein. This sample yields 850,000 or so distinct CDR3 sequences, of which about 28% are seen a single time; 17% belongs to the top ten. This clonotype was counted at least ten times. The length of the CDR3 is 15 residues. Losses at the gene ends were 4 bases for V and 0 bases for J; bases not matched to a gene: 6. Germline-derived CDR1 and CDR2 are ENHRY and SYGVKD.

The V and J genes are TRBV10-3 and TRBJ2-7; TRBD2 agrees at 7 bases. This sequence was found in a woman aged 80 or older in good health. Sequenced sample: blood. The CDR3, as DNA: TGTGCCATCAGTGTCCGGAGCGGGGCCTCCTACGAGCAGTACTTC. Translating it yields CAISVRSGASYEQYF.